Listed here are 14 T cell receptor beta chains from one sample, sequenced in a study of T cells in Graves' hyperthyroidism and ophthalmopathy. Amplification targeted TCR beta CDR3 regions from RNA transcripts. HTBI primers were used for first-round RT-PCR of the TCR CDR3. Each CDR3 protein is one row after TCRdb ran MiXCR on the multiplex PCR reads. The repertoire includes some 400,000 distinct CDR3 sequences, approximately 15% of them detected once, and approximately 10% sits in the top ten. Source material: blood. These receptors were taken from a woman between 55 and 75 years old with Graves' hyperthyroidism.

This clonotype has ten or more counts. The V and J genes are TRBV20-1 and TRBJ2-1; D tentatively fits TRBD1 or TRBD2 (5 bases each). Per the germline V gene, CDR1 is DFQATT and CDR2 is SNEGSKA (reference sequence). This CDR3 has 13 amino acids. With 1 base removed from V and 4 bases from J, the gap between germline ends came to 8 bases. The CDR3 spells CSARGDQYNEQFF. The CDR3 region has the DNA TGCAGTGCTAGAGGGGACCAATACAATGAGCAGTTCTTC.

This clonotype was seen repeatedly, ten times or more. The rearrangement links TRBV2 to TRBJ2-7, with TRBD1 matching over 10 bases. This CDR3 is 15 amino acids long. V gave up 5 bases and J gave up 4 bases; unmatched junction bases: 8. Germline V gene data show CDR1 as SNHLY and CDR2 as FYNNEI. The CDR3 DNA follows: TGTGCCAGCAGTCCGACCGGGACAGGGGAGTACGAGCAGTACTTC. Translating it yields CASSPTGTGEYEQYF.

This clonotype was counted at least ten times. V gene TRBV6-2 or TRBV6-3 combines with J gene TRBJ2-3, with a possible D match to TRBD1 (6 bases). The CDR3 extends over 17 amino acids. Germline-derived CDR1 and CDR2 are MNHEY and SVGEGT. V was clipped by 2 bases and J by 0 bases, with 15 bases between them. DNA for the CDR3: TGTGCCAGCAGTTACAGAACCGGGACACCCAGCACAGATACGCAGTATTTT. Protein product: CASSYRTGTPSTDTQYF.

This clonotype has a count of ten or more. CDR3 nucleotide sequence: TGTGCCAGCAGCTTAGTACCGGGGGATAATGAAAAACTGTTTTTT. It translates to CASSLVPGDNEKLFF. The genes are TRBV11-2 and TRBJ1-4; D is possibly TRBD1 (5 bases). Germline assignment: CDR1 SGHAT and CDR2 FQNNGV. V shed 1 base and J shed 4 bases, with 10 bases lying between them. The CDR3 totals 15 residues.

This clonotype was counted a single time. V is TRBV20-1 and J is TRBJ2-1; TRBD2 aligns across 13 bases. CDR3 length: 16 residues. Germline CDR1 is DFQATT and CDR2 is SNEGSKA (reference sequence). The V segment lost 1 base and the J segment 3 bases; nucleotides outside the gene matches: 3. CDR3 region: CSARGTSGRGYNEQFF. CDR3 DNA sequence: TGCAGTGCTAGAGGGACTAGCGGGAGAGGCTACAATGAGCAGTTCTTC.

This clonotype was seen many times. J is TRBJ2-3 and V is TRBV7-9; no definite D call. Between the trimmed V and J ends, which lost 5 bases and 3 bases, there was a span of 6 bases. Germline CDR1 SEHNR, CDR2 FQNEAQ (reference sequence). The CDR3 loop spans 12 amino acids. The CDR3 spells CASSPITDTQYF. The CDR3 region has the DNA TGTGCCAGCAGCCCGATTACAGATACGCAGTATTTT. The whole variable domain, filled in from reference TRBV7-9 and TRBJ2-3, reads DTGVSQNPRHKITKRGQNVTFRCDPISEHNRLYWYRQTLGQGPEFLTYFQNEAQLEKSRLLSDRFSAERPKGSFSTLEIQRTEQGDSAMYLCASSPITDTQYFGPGTRLTVL.

This clonotype was seen many times. The chain combines TRBV5-1 with TRBJ2-7; 7 nucleotides line up with TRBD1. The length of the CDR3 is 13 residues. Germline values: CDR1 SGHRS, CDR2 YFSETQ. The J segment lost 6 bases and the V segment lost 4 bases, leaving 7 bases of the junction unmatched. The CDR3 bases are TGCGCCAGCAGCGTCGCCGCAGGGGGCGAGCAGTACTTC. This codes for CASSVAAGGEQYF.

This clonotype was picked up a small number of times. The V gene is TRBV24-1, the J gene TRBJ2-5; 9 nucleotides agree with TRBD1. After removal of 5 bases from V and 4 bases from J, the junction contained 4 bases not matched to a gene. Germline values: CDR1 KGHDR, CDR2 SFDVKD. CDR3 size: 14 residues. The CDR3: CATSGDRVRETQYF. In DNA form, the CDR3 reads TGTGCCACCAGTGGGGACAGGGTAAGAGAGACCCAGTACTTC.

There are a few counts of this clonotype. This rearrangement joins TRBV28 to TRBJ2-3; 7 bases match TRBD2. The V and J ends lost 5 bases and 5 bases, in that order; junction bases with no gene match: 10. Germline assignment: CDR1 MDHEN and CDR2 SYDVKM. The CDR3 is 15 amino acids. CDR3 DNA sequence: TGTGCCAGCAGTGACCCGGGACTAAGGGGAGATACGCAGTATTTT. As protein: CASSDPGLRGDTQYF.

This clonotype was seen repeatedly, ten times or more. J is TRBJ1-5 and V is TRBV18, with D uncertain. Germline CDR1 KGHSH, CDR2 LQKENI. The ends were cut back, 4 bases at V and 4 bases at J, with 14 bases in the middle. There are 15 residues in the CDR3. CDR3 DNA sequence: TGTGCCAGCTCACTGGGTCGGATGCAAAATCAGCCCCAGCATTTT. As protein: CASSLGRMQNQPQHF.

This clonotype was seen repeatedly, ten times or more. The chain has TRBV7-6 and TRBJ2-3, with 7 bases lining up with TRBD2. This CDR3 spans 14 amino acids. In germline, CDR1 is SGHVS, CDR2 FNYEAQ. The V and J ends lost 5 bases and 1 base, in that order; junction bases with no gene match: 3. DNA of the CDR3: TGTGCCAGCAGCCAGGCGGGAGGCACAGATACGCAGTATTTT. Its translation is CASSQAGGTDTQYF.

The J gene is TRBJ1-1, the V gene TRBV20-1, with D perhaps matching TRBD1 (6 bases). The CDR3 totals 14 residues. Trimming took 1 base from V and 11 from J, leaving 20 bases between them. CDR1 DFQATT and CDR2 SNEGSKA come from the germline V gene (reference sequence). Here the CDR3 DNA reads TGCAGTGCTAGAGCCTGGGGGGGGGCGGAGAGCGCTTTCTTT. Its protein product is CSARAWGGAESAFF.

This clonotype was seen ten or more times. The rearrangement uses TRBV2 and TRBJ1-1; 7 nucleotides line up with TRBD1. CDR1 and CDR2 from the germline V gene are SNHLY and FYNNEI. CDR3 length equals 16 residues. J lost 0 bases, V lost 5 bases, and 9 bases had no gene match. Here the CDR3 DNA reads TGTGCCAGCAGTACGGGGGGTAGGGGGCTGAACACTGAAGCTTTCTTT. Translating gives CASSTGGRGLNTEAFF.

This clonotype appeared many times. The rearrangement joins TRBV27 to TRBJ1-4, with a weak D call TRBD1 (5 bases). Germline values: CDR1 MNHEY, CDR2 SMNVEV (reference sequence). Deletions cut 6 bases from V and 7 bases from J, with 18 bases between. The CDR3 extends over 15 amino acids. The CDR3 bases are TGTGCCAGCAGCCCCAGCAGGGCGGGAAGTGAAAAACTGTTTTTT. It codes for CASSPSRAGSEKLFF.